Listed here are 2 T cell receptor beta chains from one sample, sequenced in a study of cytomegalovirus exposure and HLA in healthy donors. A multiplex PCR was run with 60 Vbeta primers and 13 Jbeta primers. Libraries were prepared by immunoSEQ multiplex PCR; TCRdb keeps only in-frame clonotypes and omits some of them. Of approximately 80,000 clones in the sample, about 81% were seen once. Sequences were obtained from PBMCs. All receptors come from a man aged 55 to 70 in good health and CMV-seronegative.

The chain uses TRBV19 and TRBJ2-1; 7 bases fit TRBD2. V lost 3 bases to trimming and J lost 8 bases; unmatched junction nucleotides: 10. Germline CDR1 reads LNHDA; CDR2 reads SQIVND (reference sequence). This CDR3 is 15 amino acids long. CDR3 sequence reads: CASSMPAGSVYEQFF. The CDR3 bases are TGTGCCAGTAGTATGCCAGCGGGGTCTGTCTATGAGCAGTTCTTC.

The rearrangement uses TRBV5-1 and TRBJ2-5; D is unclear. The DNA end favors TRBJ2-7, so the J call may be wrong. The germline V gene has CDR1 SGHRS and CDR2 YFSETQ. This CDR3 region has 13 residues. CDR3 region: CASSLDTFYEQYF. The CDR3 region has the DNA TGCGCCAGCAGCTTGGATACTTTTTACGAGCAGTACTTC.